This T cell receptor beta chain is drawn from a study of cytomegalovirus exposure and HLA in healthy donors. CDR3 length: 16 residues. J gave up 0 bases and V 5 bases, and 5 bases lay outside the gene matches. Germline-derived CDR1 and CDR2 are SGDLS and YYNGEE. Vbeta (60) and Jbeta (13) primers were used in the PCR. Method: immunoSEQ multiplex PCR; TCRdb's copy keeps in-frame clones and lacks some. The repertoire has around 140,000 clones, 82% of them found once; the top ten carry 9.7%. Points from the study as a whole: Later analysis identified a missense DCLRE1C variant that was linked to TCR beta V- and J-gene trimming.

With regard to this clone: The antigen remains unidentified.

The sample consisted of PBMCs. The sequence was obtained from a woman in her sixties or seventies in good health and CMV-seropositive. This chain uses TRBV9 with TRBJ2-1; the match to TRBD2 covers 10 bases. The DNA for the CDR3 is TGTGCCAGCAGTCCCCGACTAGCGGGCTCCTACAATGAGCAGTTCTTC. Protein sequence: CASSPRLAGSYNEQFF.